These T cell receptor beta chains were read from a single sample in a study of T cell responses to AZD1222 COVID-19 vaccine. The table came from immunoSEQ multiplex PCR; TCRdb's copy has only in-frame clones and leaves some out. The sample contains some 150,000 clones, around 90% of which appear only once. The sequences come from peripheral blood, collected on day 0 of MenACWY control vaccination. The receptors stem from an adult in good health. Each CDR3 is given with its conserved first and last residue. A D gene is named only where the DNA matches it firmly. Size tells how often a clone was seen (once, few, many) or the class of an expanded clone, and some rows leave it out.

CDR3 DNA,CDR3 protein,clone size,J gene,D gene,V gene
TGTGCCAGCAGCCCGGGGAGGAGTAGCGGGAGAACAGATACGCAGTATTTT,CASSPGRSSGRTDTQYF,-,TRBJ2-3,TRBD2,TRBV7-3
TGTGCCAGCGGGGGGACAGGGTCGGACACTGAAGCTTTCTTT,CASGGTGSDTEAFF,-,TRBJ1-1,TRBD1,TRBV6-5
TGTGCCAGCAGCTTAAGCGTAGGACTAGCGGGAGGGACGAATGAGCAGTTCTTC,CASSLSVGLAGGTNEQFF,-,TRBJ2-1,TRBD2,TRBV7-9
TGCGCCAGCAGCTTGGTGTTAGGGGCCAGCACAGATACGCAGTATTTT,CASSLVLGASTDTQYF,-,TRBJ2-3,-,TRBV5-1
TGTGCCAGCAGTGACTCTTTGGCATTC,CASSDSLAF,-,TRBJ1-2,-,TRBV6-4
TGTGCCAGCAGTACCCGGGACAGGGTAGATCAGCCCCAGCATTTT,CASSTRDRVDQPQHF,-,TRBJ1-5,TRBD1,TRBV2
TGTGCCAGCAGCTCATTCAGTTCTGGGGCCAACGTCCTGACTTTC,CASSSFSSGANVLTF,once,TRBJ2-6,-,TRBV7-8
TGTGCCAGCCACCAAAACTATGGCTACACCTTC,CASHQNYGYTF,-,TRBJ1-2,-,TRBV28
TGTGCCAGCACCCTAGGGAAGACCCAGTACTTC,CASTLGKTQYF,-,TRBJ2-5,-,TRBV5-3
TGTGCCAGCAGTAGGGGAGGCACCGGGGAGCTGTTTTTT,CASSRGGTGELFF,-,TRBJ2-2,-,TRBV6-4
TGTGCCAGCACCTACGGACGGACGAATTCACCCCTCCACTTT,CASTYGRTNSPLHF,-,TRBJ1-6,-,TRBV11-2
TGTGCCAGCGGCAGGGGAATCTTCTTT,CASGRGIFF,-,TRBJ1-1,-,TRBV28
TGTGCCAGCAGCTTCGCGACGAGGGAATCTAATGAAAAACTGTTTTTT,CASSFATRESNEKLFF,-,TRBJ1-4,-,TRBV7-2
TGTGCCTGGAGTGTGGGGACAGAACTCCACTTT,CAWSVGTELHF,-,TRBJ1-6,TRBD1,TRBV30
TGTGCCAGCGAGGGACAATCGGTGGCTTTCTTT,CASEGQSVAFF,-,TRBJ1-1,-,TRBV7-9
TGTGCCAGCAGCTTTAGCAGGACAGAGCAGTTCTTC,CASSFSRTEQFF,-,TRBJ2-1,-,TRBV11-3
TGTGCCAGCAGCGCCTGGGGTATGAACACTGAAGCTTTCTTT,CASSAWGMNTEAFF,once,TRBJ1-1,-,TRBV7-9
TGTGCCAGCAGCCTCCAGGTGGCAGGAGGGGATACGCAGTATTTT,CASSLQVAGGDTQYF,-,TRBJ2-3,-,TRBV3-1/TRBV3-2
TGTGCCAGCAGCCCCCGGACTAGCGGGAGAGGCGGGGAGCTGTTTTTT,CASSPRTSGRGGELFF,once,TRBJ2-2,TRBD2,TRBV11-1
TGTGCCAGCAGCCAACGGTCCTATAATTCACCCCTCCACTTT,CASSQRSYNSPLHF,-,TRBJ1-6,-,TRBV3-1/TRBV3-2
TGTGCCAGCAGTGTGGGACAGGGCTCCTACGAGCAGTACTTC,CASSVGQGSYEQYF,once,TRBJ2-7,TRBD1,TRBV2
TGTGCCATCAGTGTCTCAGGGACAGGGTTCCACGAGCAGTACTTC,CAISVSGTGFHEQYF,-,TRBJ2-7,TRBD1,TRBV10-3
TGTGCCAGCAGCTTGGAAGGCCTCCGAACATCCGGCTACACCTTC,CASSLEGLRTSGYTF,-,TRBJ1-2,-,TRBV5-8
TGTGCCAGCAGTTCTCTAGCGGGAGGCCAATACGAGCAGTACTTC,CASSSLAGGQYEQYF,-,TRBJ2-7,TRBD2,TRBV7-2
TGTGCCAGCAGTTACTCTCGACCTAACGGCAATCAGCCCCAGCATTTT,CASSYSRPNGNQPQHF,-,TRBJ1-5,-,TRBV6-6
TGTGCCAGCAGTGAAGCGGCCAGCTATGGCTACACCTTC,CASSEAASYGYTF,-,TRBJ1-2,-,TRBV2
TGTGCCAGCAGTGATCACTATGGCTACACCTTC,CASSDHYGYTF,-,TRBJ1-2,-,TRBV6-1
TGTGCCAGCAGCTCGTGGGGGGCGAGGAATGAAAAACTGTTTTTT,CASSSWGARNEKLFF,-,TRBJ1-4,-,TRBV11-2
TGTGCCATCAGTGAGACCTTCGGGGCCTTTCAAGAGACCCAGTACTTC,CAISETFGAFQETQYF,-,TRBJ2-5,-,TRBV10-3
TGTGCCAGCAGCTTGGTATGGGGGGACACTGAAGCTTTCTTT,CASSLVWGDTEAFF,-,TRBJ1-1,-,TRBV5-8